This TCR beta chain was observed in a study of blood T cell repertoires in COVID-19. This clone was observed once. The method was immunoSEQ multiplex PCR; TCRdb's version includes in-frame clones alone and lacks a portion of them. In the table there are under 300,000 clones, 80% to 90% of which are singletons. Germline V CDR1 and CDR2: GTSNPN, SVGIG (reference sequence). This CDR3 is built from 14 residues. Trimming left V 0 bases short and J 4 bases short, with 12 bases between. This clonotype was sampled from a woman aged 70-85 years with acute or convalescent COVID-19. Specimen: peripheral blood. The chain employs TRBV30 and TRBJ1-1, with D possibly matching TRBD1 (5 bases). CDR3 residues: CAWSVDPGGTEAFF. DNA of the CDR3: TGTGCCTGGAGTGTAGACCCCGGGGGCACTGAAGCTTTCTTT.